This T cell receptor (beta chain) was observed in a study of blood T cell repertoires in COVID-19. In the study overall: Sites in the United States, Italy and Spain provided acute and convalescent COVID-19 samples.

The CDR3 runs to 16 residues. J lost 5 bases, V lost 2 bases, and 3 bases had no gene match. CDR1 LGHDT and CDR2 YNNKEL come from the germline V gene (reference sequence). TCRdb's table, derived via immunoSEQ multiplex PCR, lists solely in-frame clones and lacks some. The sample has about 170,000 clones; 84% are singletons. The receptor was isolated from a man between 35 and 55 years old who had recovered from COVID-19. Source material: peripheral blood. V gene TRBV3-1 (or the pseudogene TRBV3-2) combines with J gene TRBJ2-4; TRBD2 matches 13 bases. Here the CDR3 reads CASSQSLAGGQNIQYF. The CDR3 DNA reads TGTGCCAGCAGCCAATCACTAGCGGGGGGGCAAAACATTCAGTACTTC.